One sample yielded the 18 T cell receptor beta chains listed below, sequenced in a study of blood T cell repertoires in COVID-19. The data were produced by immunoSEQ multiplex PCR, yet TCRdb's version contains in-frame clones alone and is incomplete. Of roughly 63,000 clones listed, 80% to 90% were seen once; the top ten hold 2.7%. Material for sequencing was peripheral blood. The receptors were gathered from a man aged 45 to 65 with acute or convalescent COVID-19.

The chain is built from TRBV4-3 and TRBJ1-2, with D tentatively TRBD1 (6 bases). The CDR3 covers 15 residues. Trimming pared 4 bases from V and 0 bases from J, leaving 12 bases between. Germline CDR1 and CDR2: LGHNA and YSLEER. The CDR3 nucleotides are TGCGCCAGCAGCCCCGCGGGGGCCACTAACTATGGCTACACCTTC. This gives the protein CASSPAGATNYGYTF.

J is TRBJ2-3 and V is TRBV24-1; 7 bases are a match to TRBD2. Trimming at V came to 9 bases and at J to 6 bases, leaving 8 bases not matched to a gene. In germline, CDR1 is KGHDR, CDR2 SFDVKD. The CDR3 has 13 residues. The CDR3 nucleotides are TGTGCCACCGAGGGCGGGAGTGGTGATACGCAGTATTTT. Protein sequence: CATEGGSGDTQYF.

V usage is TRBV7-2 and J usage is TRBJ2-1, with 9 bases that match TRBD2. CDR3 size: 18 residues. Trimming removed 1 base from V and 2 bases from J; junction bases left unmatched: 9. Germline V gene lookup returns CDR1 SGHTA and CDR2 FQGNSA. The CDR3 bases are TGTGCCAGCAGCTTAGGAGTACTGGCGGGAGGGCCCTACAATGAGCAGTTCTTC. Residues: CASSLGVLAGGPYNEQFF.

V gene TRBV6-5 combines with J gene TRBJ2-7; weak D call: TRBD1 (6 bases). The CDR3 is 14 amino acids. Germline V gene data show CDR1 as MNHEY and CDR2 as SVGAGI. Trimming shortened V by 2 bases and J by 0 bases, and 8 bases separated the two germline ends. CDR3 sequence: CASSYGDTSYEQYF. The CDR3 DNA reads TGTGCCAGCAGTTACGGGGACACCTCCTACGAGCAGTACTTC.

Details on this clone: The junction departs from germline at one end; a sequencing error may be responsible. The rearrangement joins TRBV7-2 to TRBJ1-1; possibly TRBD1 for D (6 bases). Germline-derived CDR1 and CDR2 are SGHTA and FQGNSA. CDR3 size: 16 residues. The chain's CDR3 is CASSFFRGKRNAEAFF. DNA of the CDR3: TGTGCCAGCAGCTTCTTCAGGGGTAAACGGAACGCTGAAGCTTTCTTT.

V gene TRBV25-1 combines with J gene TRBJ1-2; D gene uncertain. V was clipped by 2 bases and J by 4 bases, with 11 bases between them. The CDR3 is made up of 14 amino acids. Germline CDR1 is MGHDK and CDR2 is SYGVNS. Here the CDR3 reads CASSEGSQPYGYTF. CDR3 bases: TGTGCCAGCAGTGAAGGGAGTCAGCCCTATGGCTACACCTTC.

The chain employs TRBV7-9 and TRBJ2-1; tentative D call: TRBD1 (5 bases). The germline V gene has CDR1 SEHNR and CDR2 FQNEAQ (reference sequence). The V gene lost 4 bases and the J gene lost 3 bases, with 16 bases spanning the gap. This CDR3 is built from 16 residues. CDR3 in DNA: TGTGCCAGCAGCTCCAGGGAAGGTGGGATCTACAATGAGCAGTTCTTC. Residues: CASSSREGGIYNEQFF.

This clone was seen once. The rearrangement joins TRBV7-9 to TRBJ2-2; tentative D call: TRBD2 (5 bases). CDR1 and CDR2 (germline): SEHNR, FQNEAQ (reference sequence). Deletions cut 3 bases from V and 0 bases from J, with 5 bases between. This CDR3 has 14 residues. The CDR3 loop reads CASSFGANTGELFF. CDR3 in DNA: TGTGCCAGCAGCTTCGGGGCGAACACCGGGGAGCTGTTTTTT.

The rearrangement uses TRBV6-2 or TRBV6-3 and TRBJ2-1, with 8 bases aligning to TRBD2. Trimming took 2 bases from V and 12 from J; bases not matched to a gene: 12. This CDR3 has 15 amino acids. Germline V lookup: CDR1 MNHEY, CDR2 SVGEGT. CDR3 sequence: CASSYAGTRRGGQFF. The CDR3 region has the DNA TGTGCCAGCAGTTACGCCGGGACTAGGAGGGGTGGGCAGTTCTTC.

The CDR3 DNA sequence: TGCGCCAGCAGCTTGGGCGACCCGGGACTCCGTCCGCTGTTTTTT. This encodes CASSLGDPGLRPLFF. The chain is built from TRBV5-1 and TRBJ2-2; the D gene is possibly TRBD2 (6 bases). The V end lost 0 bases, the J end lost 13 bases, and 19 bases lay between the germline ends. This CDR3 region has 15 residues. From germline, CDR1 is SGHRS and CDR2 YFSETQ.

This clone turned up a few times. This chain connects TRBV5-1 to TRBJ2-7; TRBD1 agrees at 9 bases. Germline V lookup: CDR1 SGHRS, CDR2 YFSETQ. This CDR3 spans 14 amino acids. V shed 4 bases and J 0 bases; nucleotides not matched to a gene: 2. DNA of the CDR3: TGCGCCAGCAGCCCACAGGGGGCCTCCTACGAGCAGTACTTC. It translates to CASSPQGASYEQYF.

This clone has just a few counts. The chain is built from TRBV5-1 and TRBJ1-2, with D possibly matching TRBD1 (5 bases). Germline V gene sequence: CDR1 SGHRS, CDR2 YFSETQ. The V end lost 0 bases, the J end lost 1 base, and 13 bases lay between the germline ends. This CDR3 has 16 amino acids. DNA for the CDR3: TGCGCCAGCAGCTTGGATGTTCAGGGAATTAACTATGGCTACACCTTC. This translates into CASSLDVQGINYGYTF.

The genes are TRBV5-1 and TRBJ2-6; D is unresolved. This CDR3 is built from 13 residues. The V end was cut by 5 bases, the J end by 0 bases, with 3 bases between. Germline V gene lookup returns CDR1 SGHRS and CDR2 YFSETQ. The CDR3 DNA reads as TGCGCCAGCAGGGCCTCTGGGGCCAACGTCCTGACTTTC. It encodes CASRASGANVLTF.

The chain combines TRBV28 with TRBJ2-3; D is unclear. The CDR3 has 12 residues. Trimming took off 8 bases at V and 4 bases at J, with 10 bases between the two ends. Germline assignment: CDR1 MDHEN and CDR2 SYDVKM. This CDR3 is CASRGGPDTQYF. CDR3 bases: TGTGCCAGCCGTGGTGGGCCAGATACGCAGTATTTT.

V usage is TRBV6-1 and J usage is TRBJ1-1; possible D gene TRBD1, 5 bases. This CDR3 has 16 residues. The germline V and J ends were trimmed by 0 bases and 1 base, with 12 bases remaining between them. Germline CDR1 reads MNHNS; CDR2 reads SASEGT. CDR3 sequence reads: CASSEALPGGNTEAFF. The DNA of the CDR3 is TGTGCCAGCAGTGAAGCGCTTCCGGGGGGGAACACTGAAGCTTTCTTT.

The rearrangement links TRBV9 to TRBJ2-1, with 8 positions matching TRBD2. The CDR3 has 15 amino acids. V trimming: 2 bases; J trimming: 12 bases; junction bases outside the gene matches: 13. Germline loops: CDR1 SGDLS, CDR2 YYNGEE. CDR3 sequence: CASSVREALSSRQFF. CDR3 in DNA: TGTGCCAGCAGCGTGCGGGAGGCCCTTTCTTCTCGGCAGTTCTTC.

This clone came up once. The chain recombines TRBV11-2 with TRBJ1-2; 10 positions agree with TRBD1. CDR1 is SGHAT and CDR2 is FQNNGV in the germline V gene. This CDR3 has 15 residues. J gave up 4 bases and V 4 bases, and 6 bases lay outside the gene matches. CDR3 in amino acids: CASSSPGTGAYGYTF. DNA for the CDR3: TGTGCCAGCAGCTCTCCCGGGACAGGGGCCTATGGCTACACCTTC.

The V gene is TRBV4-3, the J gene TRBJ2-1; 7 bases line up with TRBD2. The J segment lost 5 bases and the V segment lost 4 bases, leaving 11 bases of the junction unmatched. This CDR3 comprises 16 residues. Per the germline V gene, CDR1 is LGHNA and CDR2 is YSLEER. This CDR3 reads CASSPHWRERNNEQFF. The CDR3 DNA sequence: TGCGCCAGCAGCCCCCATTGGCGGGAGCGAAACAATGAGCAGTTCTTC.